The T cell receptor beta chain described here comes from a study of response to subunit inactivated influenza vaccine. Points from the study as a whole: Authors suggested seasonal influenza vaccinations each recruit few new T cells.

TCRdb used MiXCR to reprocess the RT-PCR reads, holding one entry per CDR3 protein. The data hold hundreds of thousands of distinct CDR3 sequences, with 10% to 15% observed a single time. With 6 bases clipped from V and 7 bases from J, the junction kept 10 bases outside the gene matches. Looked up from germline, CDR1 is SGHVS and CDR2 is FQNEAQ. The CDR3 sequence is 15 residues long. In regard to this clonotype: The antigen is unknown.

The chain employs TRBV7-8 and TRBJ2-1; TRBD2 agrees at 9 bases. The sequence was obtained from a man in his forties or fifties who received an inactivated influenza vaccine. The sample consisted of PBMCs from blood, taken on the day of vaccination. CDR3 nucleotide sequence: TGTGCCAGCAGGGGTAGCGGGGGTGTTAGGAATGAGCAGTTCTTC. Translating gives CASRGSGGVRNEQFF.